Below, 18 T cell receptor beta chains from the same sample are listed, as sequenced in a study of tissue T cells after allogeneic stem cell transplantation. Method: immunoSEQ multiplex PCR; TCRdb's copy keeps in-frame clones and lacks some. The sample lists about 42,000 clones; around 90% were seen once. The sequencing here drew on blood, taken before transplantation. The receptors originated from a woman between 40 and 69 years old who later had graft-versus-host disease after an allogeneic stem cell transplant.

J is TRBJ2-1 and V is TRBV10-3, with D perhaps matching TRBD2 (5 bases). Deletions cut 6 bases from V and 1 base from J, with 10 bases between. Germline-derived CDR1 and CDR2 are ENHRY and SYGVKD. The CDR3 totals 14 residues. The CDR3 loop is CAIRAEASYNEQFF. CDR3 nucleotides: TGTGCCATCAGAGCGGAGGCGTCCTACAATGAGCAGTTCTTC.

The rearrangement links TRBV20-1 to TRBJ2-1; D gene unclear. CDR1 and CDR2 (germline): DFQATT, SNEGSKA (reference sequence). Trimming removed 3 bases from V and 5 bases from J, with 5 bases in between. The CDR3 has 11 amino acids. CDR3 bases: TGCAGTGCTAGGGCAGACAATGAGCAGTTCTTC. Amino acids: CSARADNEQFF.

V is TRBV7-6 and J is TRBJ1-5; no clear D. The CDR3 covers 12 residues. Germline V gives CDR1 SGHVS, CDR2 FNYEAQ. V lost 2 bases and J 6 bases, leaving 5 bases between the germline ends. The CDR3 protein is CASSLMGQPQHF. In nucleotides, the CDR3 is TGTGCCAGCAGCTTAATGGGTCAGCCCCAGCATTTT. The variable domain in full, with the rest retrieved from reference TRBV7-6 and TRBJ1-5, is GAGVSQSPRYKVTKRGQDVALRCDPISGHVSLYWYRQALGQGPEFLTYFNYEAQQDKSGLPNDRFSAERPEGSISTLTIQRTEQRDSAMYRCASSLMGQPQHFGDGTRLSIL.

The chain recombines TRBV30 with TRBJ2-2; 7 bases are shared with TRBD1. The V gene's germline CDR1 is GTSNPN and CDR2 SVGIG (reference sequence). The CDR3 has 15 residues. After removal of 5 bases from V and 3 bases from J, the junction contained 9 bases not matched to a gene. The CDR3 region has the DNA TGTGCCTGGGAACAGGGGAGTGCGGACACCGGGGAGCTGTTTTTT. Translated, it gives CAWEQGSADTGELFF.

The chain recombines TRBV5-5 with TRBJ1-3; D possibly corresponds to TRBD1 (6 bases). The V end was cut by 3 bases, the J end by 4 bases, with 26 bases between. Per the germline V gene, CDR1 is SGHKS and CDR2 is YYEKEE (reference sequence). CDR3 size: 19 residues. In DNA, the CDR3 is TGTGCCAGCAGCTACGACGCAGGGGTTTTCACCCTAACGGGAAACACCATATATTTT. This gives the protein CASSYDAGVFTLTGNTIYF.

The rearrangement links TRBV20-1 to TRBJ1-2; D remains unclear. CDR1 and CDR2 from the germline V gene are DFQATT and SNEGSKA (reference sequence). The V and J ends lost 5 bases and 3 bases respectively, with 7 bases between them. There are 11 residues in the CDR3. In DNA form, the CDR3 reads TGCAGTGCTTCTACTTACTATGGCTACACCTTC. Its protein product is CSASTYYGYTF.

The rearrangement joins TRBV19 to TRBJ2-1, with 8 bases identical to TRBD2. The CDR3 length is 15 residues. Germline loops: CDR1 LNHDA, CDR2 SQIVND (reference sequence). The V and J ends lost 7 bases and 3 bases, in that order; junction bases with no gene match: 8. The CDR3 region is CASKPTGTSYNEQFF. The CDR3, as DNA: TGTGCCAGTAAACCCACCGGGACTAGCTACAATGAGCAGTTCTTC.

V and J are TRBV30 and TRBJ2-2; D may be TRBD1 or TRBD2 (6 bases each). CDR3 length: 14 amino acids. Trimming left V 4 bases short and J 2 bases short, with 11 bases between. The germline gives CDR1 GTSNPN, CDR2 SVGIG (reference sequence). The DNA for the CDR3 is TGTGCCTGGACCGGGGGCCAAAACACCGGGGAGCTGTTTTTT. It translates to CAWTGGQNTGELFF.

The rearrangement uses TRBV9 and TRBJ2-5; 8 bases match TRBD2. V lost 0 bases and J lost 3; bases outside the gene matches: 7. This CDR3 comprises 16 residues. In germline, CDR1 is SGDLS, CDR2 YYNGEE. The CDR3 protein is CASSVGGRGVEETQYF. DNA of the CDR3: TGTGCCAGCAGCGTAGGTGGGCGGGGGGTCGAAGAGACCCAGTACTTC.

This CDR3 reads CASSLAGSWGVSYEQYF. The CDR3 DNA follows: TGTGCCAGCAGCTTAGCGGGTAGCTGGGGAGTCTCCTACGAGCAGTACTTC. V and J are TRBV7-6 and TRBJ2-7; a weak D match, TRBD2 (5 bases). This CDR3 spans 17 amino acids. The germline V and J ends were trimmed by 0 bases and 0 bases, with 15 bases remaining between them. Germline-derived CDR1 and CDR2 are SGHVS and FNYEAQ.

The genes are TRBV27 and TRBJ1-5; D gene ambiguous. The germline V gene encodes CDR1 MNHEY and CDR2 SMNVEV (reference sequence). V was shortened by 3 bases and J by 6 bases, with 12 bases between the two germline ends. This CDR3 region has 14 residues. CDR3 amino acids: CASSFRRNAQPQHF. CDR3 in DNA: TGTGCCAGCAGTTTCAGACGGAACGCTCAGCCCCAGCATTTT.

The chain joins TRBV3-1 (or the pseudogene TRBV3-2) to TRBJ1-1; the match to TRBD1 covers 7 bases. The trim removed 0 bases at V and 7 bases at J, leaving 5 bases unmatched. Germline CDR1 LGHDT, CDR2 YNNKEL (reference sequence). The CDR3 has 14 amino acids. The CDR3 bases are TGTGCCAGCAGCCAAGACACAGGGGTTGGTGAAGCTTTCTTT. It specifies CASSQDTGVGEAFF.

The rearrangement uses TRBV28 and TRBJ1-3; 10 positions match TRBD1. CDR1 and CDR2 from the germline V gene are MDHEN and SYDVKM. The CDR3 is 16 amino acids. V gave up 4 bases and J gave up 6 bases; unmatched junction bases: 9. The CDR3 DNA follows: TGTGCCAGCAGTTCTACCTCCGGGACAGGGGAAAACACCATATATTTT. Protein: CASSSTSGTGENTIYF.

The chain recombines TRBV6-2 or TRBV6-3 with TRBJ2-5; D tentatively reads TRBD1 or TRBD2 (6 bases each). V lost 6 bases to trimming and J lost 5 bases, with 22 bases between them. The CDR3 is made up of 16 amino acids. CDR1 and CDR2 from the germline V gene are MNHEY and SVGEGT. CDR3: CASSRGTFSGLETQYF. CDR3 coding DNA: TGTGCCAGCAGCCGGGGGACATTCTCCGGGTTGGAGACCCAGTACTTC.

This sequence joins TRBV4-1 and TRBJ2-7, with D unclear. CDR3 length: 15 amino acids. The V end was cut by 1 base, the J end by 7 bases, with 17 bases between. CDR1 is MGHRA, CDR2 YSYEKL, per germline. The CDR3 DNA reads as TGCGCCAGCAGCCAAGGGTTTGCGCGGACCGAGGAGCAGTACTTC. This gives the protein CASSQGFARTEEQYF.

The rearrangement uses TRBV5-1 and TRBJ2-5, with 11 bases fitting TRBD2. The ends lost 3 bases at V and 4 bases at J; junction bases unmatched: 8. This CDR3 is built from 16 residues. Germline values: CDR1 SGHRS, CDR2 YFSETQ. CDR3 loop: CASSSYLAGGGETQYF. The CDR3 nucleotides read TGCGCCAGCAGCTCGTACCTAGCGGGAGGCGGAGAGACCCAGTACTTC.

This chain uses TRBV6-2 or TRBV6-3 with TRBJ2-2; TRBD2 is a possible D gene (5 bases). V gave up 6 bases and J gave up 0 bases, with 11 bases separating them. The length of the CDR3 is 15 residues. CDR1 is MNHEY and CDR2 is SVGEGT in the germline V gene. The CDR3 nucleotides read TGTGCCAGCAGATACGGCGGGCCGAACACCGGGGAGCTGTTTTTT. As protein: CASRYGGPNTGELFF.

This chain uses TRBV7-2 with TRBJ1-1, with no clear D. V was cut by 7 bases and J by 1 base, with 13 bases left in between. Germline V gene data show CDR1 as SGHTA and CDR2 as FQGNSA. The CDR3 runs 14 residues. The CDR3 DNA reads TGTGCCAGCAACTATCAGACACGGAACACTGAAGCTTTCTTT. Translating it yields CASNYQTRNTEAFF.